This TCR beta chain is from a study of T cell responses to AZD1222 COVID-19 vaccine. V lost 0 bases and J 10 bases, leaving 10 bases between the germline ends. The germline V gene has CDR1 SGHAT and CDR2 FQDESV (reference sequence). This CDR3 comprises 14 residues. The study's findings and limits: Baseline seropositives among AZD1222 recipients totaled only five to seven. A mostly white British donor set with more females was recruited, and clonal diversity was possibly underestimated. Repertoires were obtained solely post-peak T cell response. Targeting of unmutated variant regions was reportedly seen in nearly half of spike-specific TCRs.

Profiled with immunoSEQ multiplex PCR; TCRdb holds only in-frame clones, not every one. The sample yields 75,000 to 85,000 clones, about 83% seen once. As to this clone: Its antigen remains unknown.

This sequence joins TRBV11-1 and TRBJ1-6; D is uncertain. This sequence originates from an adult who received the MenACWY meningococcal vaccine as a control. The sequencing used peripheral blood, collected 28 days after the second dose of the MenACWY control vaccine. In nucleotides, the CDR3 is TGTGCCAGCAGCTTAGCGCGGACTCAATCACCCCTCCACTTT. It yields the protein CASSLARTQSPLHF.